Listed below are T cell receptor beta chains from one sample, sequenced in a study of response to subunit inactivated influenza vaccine. One entry per CDR3 protein results from TCRdb running MiXCR on the RT-PCR reads. The table has approximately 700,000 distinct CDR3 sequences, around a sixth seen once. Source: PBMCs from blood, taken roughly 12 days after vaccination. These receptors all come from a man aged 45 to 65 who received an inactivated influenza vaccine. CDR3s include the opening cysteine and the closing phenylalanine or tryptophan. D genes are given only for firm matches. Only part of the rows carry a size: once, few, many, or a class if the clone is expanded.

j_call v_call clone_size d_call cdr3_nt cdr3_aa
TRBJ2-6 TRBV5-1 few - TGCGCCAGCAGAGTTCACTCTGGGGCCAACGTCCTGACTTTC CASRVHSGANVLTF
TRBJ2-2 TRBV14 - TRBD2 TGTGCCAGCAGCCCCACGAGGGGTAGCGGGAGGAGAACCGGGGAGCTGTTTTTT CASSPTRGSGRRTGELFF
TRBJ1-1 TRBV3-1 once TRBD1 TGTGCCAGCAGCCGACAGGGGGGCGCTGAAGCTTTCTTT CASSRQGGAEAFF
TRBJ2-1 TRBV4-2 few TRBD1 TGTGCCAGCAGCCAAGGACAGGGGCAGCAGTTCTTC CASSQGQGQQFF
TRBJ2-5 TRBV7-2 - TRBD1 TGTGCCAGCAGCCGACTACCGGGACAGACGAACTTC CASSRLPGQTNF
TRBJ2-7 TRBV7-8 - TRBD2 TGTGCCAGCAGCCTGGTGGGACTAGGCTCCTACGAGCAGTACTTC CASSLVGLGSYEQYF
TRBJ2-5 TRBV3-1 - - TGTGCCAGCAGCCAATTACGGAGAACTACGGAGACCCAGTACTTC CASSQLRRTTETQYF
TRBJ2-3 TRBV29-1 many TRBD2 TGCAGCGTTGATATTAGCGGGGGGACAGATACGCAGTATTTT CSVDISGGTDTQYF
TRBJ2-7 TRBV4-2 many - TGTGCCAGCAGCCAAGGCCACTACGAGCAGTACTTC CASSQGHYEQYF
TRBJ2-2 TRBV10-3 - - TGTGCCATCAGTGAAGATACCGGGGAGCTGTTTTTT CAISEDTGELFF
TRBJ2-1 TRBV5-1 many TRBD1 TGCGCCAGCAGCTTGGTGGGGCCCACAGGGGCCTCCTACAATGAGCAGTTCTTC CASSLVGPTGASYNEQFF
TRBJ2-7 TRBV18 few TRBD2 TGTGCCAGCTCACTAAGCGGGACTACCCCCTACGAGCAGTACTTC CASSLSGTTPYEQYF
TRBJ2-5 TRBV9 few - TGTGCCAGCAGCGCCCACCGACAAACGCACCAAGAGACCCAGTACTTC CASSAHRQTHQETQYF
TRBJ2-2 TRBV24-1 few TRBD1 TGTGCCACCAGTGACCCCGGGACAGGGCCCACCGGGGAGCTGTTTTTT CATSDPGTGPTGELFF
TRBJ2-1 TRBV3-1 few TRBD2 TGTGCCAGCAGCCAAGGGCTAGCGGCCAACAATGAGCAGTTCTTC CASSQGLAANNEQFF
TRBJ1-5 TRBV27 - - TGTGCCAGCAGTAGCATTAGCAATCAGCCCCAGCATTTT CASSSISNQPQHF
TRBJ2-4 TRBV24-1 - - TGTGCCACCAGTGATTTGAAAGATAGGGACATTCAGTACTTC CATSDLKDRDIQYF
TRBJ2-1 TRBV28 few TRBD1 TGTGCCAGCAGTAAACAACAGGGGGACAATGAGCAGTTCTTC CASSKQQGDNEQFF
TRBJ1-1 TRBV20-1 few - TGCAGTGCTCCTCGCGGCGGGGCAATCATGAACACTGAAGCTTTCTTT CSAPRGGAIMNTEAFF
TRBJ2-1 TRBV20-1 - TRBD2 TGCAGTGCTCTCAGTGGTGGCGGGGGGGTCTACAATGAGCAGTTCTTC CSALSGGGGVYNEQFF
TRBJ2-7 TRBV2 - TRBD1 TGTGCCTGCTTGGGACAGGGGCACGCCTACGAGCAGTACTTC CACLGQGHAYEQYF
TRBJ1-6 TRBV6-1 few - TGTGCCAGCAGTGAGGTTCCCAATTCACCCCTCCACTTT CASSEVPNSPLHF
TRBJ1-2 TRBV27 - - TGTGCCAGCAGTTTATTGGGGGGGACCTATGGCTACACCTTC CASSLLGGTYGYTF
TRBJ1-6 TRBV5-5 - - TGTGCCAGCAGCTGGGACTATAATTCACCCCTCCACTTT CASSWDYNSPLHF
TRBJ2-1 TRBV30 few - TGTGCCTGGAAATGGTACAATGAGCAGTTCTTC CAWKWYNEQFF
TRBJ2-7 TRBV4-1 many - TGCGCCAGCAGCCAAGAAGGGTTCCCTTCTTACGAGCAGTACTTC CASSQEGFPSYEQYF
TRBJ2-1 TRBV18 - TRBD2 TGTGCCAGCTCACTTCGCGGGAGCCGAGGCGGGGAGCAGTTCTTC CASSLRGSRGGEQFF
TRBJ2-3 TRBV6-1 - - TGTGCCAGCAGCCACCACTCGGGGGGCCTCACAGATACGCAGTATTTT CASSHHSGGLTDTQYF
TRBJ2-7 TRBV12-3/TRBV12-4 - TRBD1 TGTGCCAGCAGTTTACGCCAGGGGGCACGAGAGCAGTACTTC CASSLRQGAREQYF
TRBJ2-1 TRBV6-1 - - TGTGCCAGCAGCAAGGGACGGGCCTACAATGAGCAGTTCTTC CASSKGRAYNEQFF
TRBJ1-1 TRBV6-2/TRBV6-3 - - TGTGCCAGCAGGCCGACAAGTTGGGAAGCTTTCTTT CASRPTSWEAFF
TRBJ1-2 TRBV12-3/TRBV12-4 few - TGTGCCAGCAGTTTCCCTGGGGGGGTATATGGCTACACCTTC CASSFPGGVYGYTF
TRBJ2-1 TRBV3-1 - - TGTGCCACCCATGCACTAGCAAGTCCCAATGAGCAGTTCTTC CATHALASPNEQFF
TRBJ1-2 TRBV6-1 - - TGTGCCAGCAGAACACCTTCGGGAAATGGCTACACCTTC CASRTPSGNGYTF
TRBJ2-3 TRBV4-2 few - TGTGCCAGCAGCCAAGACAGCGGAGGGGGGGGTGATACGCAGTATTTT CASSQDSGGGGDTQYF
TRBJ1-1 TRBV3-1 few - TGTGCCAGCAGCCAGGGGAACATGAACACTGAAGCTTTCTTT CASSQGNMNTEAFF
TRBJ2-5 TRBV11-2 - TRBD2 TGTGCCAGCAGCTTGGGACTAGCGAGACAAGAGACCCAGTACTTC CASSLGLARQETQYF
TRBJ2-7 TRBV28 few TRBD2 TGTGCCAGCAGTTTACTAGCGGGATACGGTACGGGCTACGAGCAGTACTTC CASSLLAGYGTGYEQYF
TRBJ2-5 TRBV20-1 few - TGCAGTGCTCGCCCTGGGCTAGAGACCCAGTACTTC CSARPGLETQYF
TRBJ2-1 TRBV6-5 many - TGTGCCAGCAGTTTACGGTCAGGGCCCTACAATGAGCAGTTCTTC CASSLRSGPYNEQFF
TRBJ2-2 TRBV11-2 - TRBD2 TGTGCCAGCACCGAGCGGGGGGCTGTATCGAACACCGGGGAGCTGTTTTTT CASTERGAVSNTGELFF
TRBJ2-7 TRBV5-1 few - TGCGCCAGCAGCTTGTCCCCAGCTCCCTACGAGCAGTACTTC CASSLSPAPYEQYF
TRBJ1-1 TRBV20-1 many TRBD1 TGCAGTGCTAGACGACAGGGTAACACTGAAGCTTTCTTT CSARRQGNTEAFF
TRBJ2-3 TRBV29-1 - TRBD2 TGCAGCGTTCCTCTAGCGGGCACAGATACGCAGTATTTT CSVPLAGTDTQYF
TRBJ1-3 TRBV18 few - TGTGCCAGCTCACCACCCACTTCTTCTGGAAACACCATATATTTT CASSPPTSSGNTIYF
TRBJ2-3 TRBV5-1 - TRBD1 TGCGCCAGCAGCTCGACAGGGGGGGATACGCAGTATTTT CASSSTGGDTQYF
TRBJ1-3 TRBV11-2 - TRBD1 TGTGCCACAGGACAGGGCTCTGGAAACACCATATATTTT CATGQGSGNTIYF
TRBJ2-7 TRBV10-3 - TRBD2 TGTGCCATCAGTGAGTCGGTGGGAGGGCCCTTACGCGAGCAGTACTTC CAISESVGGPLREQYF
TRBJ2-3 TRBV23-1 - - TGCGCCAGCAGTCAATCAAGGACCACAGATACGCAGTATTTT CASSQSRTTDTQYF
TRBJ2-2 TRBV6-1 few - TGTGCCAGCAGCTGGACTGGAGGGGGCACCGGGGAGCTGTTTTTT CASSWTGGGTGELFF
TRBJ1-2 TRBV29-1 few TRBD1 TGCAGCGTTGACGACAGGGAGACGTATGGCTACACCTTC CSVDDRETYGYTF
TRBJ1-3 TRBV5-1 - - TGCGCCAGCAGCCCAGGACAGACTCCTGGAAACACCATATATTTT CASSPGQTPGNTIYF
TRBJ2-1 TRBV27 few TRBD1 TGTGCCAGCAGTTTATCAGAGAGGGGGCCTCTCAATGAGCAGTTCTTC CASSLSERGPLNEQFF